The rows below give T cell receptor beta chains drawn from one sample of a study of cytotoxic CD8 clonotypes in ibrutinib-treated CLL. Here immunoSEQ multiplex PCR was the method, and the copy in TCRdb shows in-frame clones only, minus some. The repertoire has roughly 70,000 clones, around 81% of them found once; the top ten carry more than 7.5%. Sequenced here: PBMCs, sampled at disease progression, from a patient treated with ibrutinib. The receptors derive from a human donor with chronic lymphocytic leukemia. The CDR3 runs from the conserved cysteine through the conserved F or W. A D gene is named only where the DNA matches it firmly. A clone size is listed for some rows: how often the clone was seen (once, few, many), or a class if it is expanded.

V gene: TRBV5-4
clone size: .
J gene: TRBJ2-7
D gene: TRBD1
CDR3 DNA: TGTGCCAGCAGCGACTACAGGGGTTCGGGCGACGAGCAGTACTTC
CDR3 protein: CASSDYRGSGDEQYF

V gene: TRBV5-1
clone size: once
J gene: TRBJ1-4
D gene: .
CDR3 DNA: TGCGCCAGCAGCTTGTCCGGGGGGGCTAGCGAAAAACTGTTTTTT
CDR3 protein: CASSLSGGASEKLFF

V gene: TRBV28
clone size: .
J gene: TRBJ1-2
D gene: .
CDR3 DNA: TGTGCCAGCTCCCCGCAGTGGGGCGATGGCTACACCTTC
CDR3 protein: CASSPQWGDGYTF

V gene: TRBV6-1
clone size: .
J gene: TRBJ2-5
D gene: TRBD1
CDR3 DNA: TGTGCCAGCAGAGGGACAGTACAAGAGACCCAGTACTTC
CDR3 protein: CASRGTVQETQYF

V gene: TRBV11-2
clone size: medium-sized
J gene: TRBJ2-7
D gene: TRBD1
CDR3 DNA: TGTGCCTCGGGAACCGGGACAGGGTGGTCCGAGCAGTACTTC
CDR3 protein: CASGTGTGWSEQYF

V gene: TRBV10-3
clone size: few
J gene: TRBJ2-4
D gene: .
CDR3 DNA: TGTGCCATCAGTCCAAACTTACAGGACAGTTCGGAGAACATTCAGTACTTC
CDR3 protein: CAISPNLQDSSENIQYF

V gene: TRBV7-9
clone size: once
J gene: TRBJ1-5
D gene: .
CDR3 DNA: TGTGCCAGCAGCCCGGCTCATCAGCCCCAGCATTTT
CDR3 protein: CASSPAHQPQHF

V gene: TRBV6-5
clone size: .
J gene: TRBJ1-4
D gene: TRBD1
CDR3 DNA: TGTGCCAGCAGCGGTTCAGGGGGCTTAAGGAAAAAACTGTTTTTT
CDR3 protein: CASSGSGGLRKKLFF

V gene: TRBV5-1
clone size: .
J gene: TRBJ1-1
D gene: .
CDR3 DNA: TGCGCCAGCAGCCAGGACAGTATGAACACTGAAGCTTTCTTT
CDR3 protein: CASSQDSMNTEAFF

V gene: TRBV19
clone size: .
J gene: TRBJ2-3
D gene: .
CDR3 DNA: TGTGCCAGTAGTATTAGTGGCACAGATACGCAGTATTTT
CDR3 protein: CASSISGTDTQYF

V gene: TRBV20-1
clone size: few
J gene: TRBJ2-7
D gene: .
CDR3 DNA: TGCAGTGCTGGACCTCTGAGCGAGCAGTACTTC
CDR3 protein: CSAGPLSEQYF

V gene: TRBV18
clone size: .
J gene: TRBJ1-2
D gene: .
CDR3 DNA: TGTGCCAGCTCCCCGGGAGTTGGCTACACCTTC
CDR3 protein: CASSPGVGYTF

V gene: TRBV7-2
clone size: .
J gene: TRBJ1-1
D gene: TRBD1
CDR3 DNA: TGTGCCAGCAGACGACAGGGGGCAAGTACTGAAGCTTTCTTT
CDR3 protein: CASRRQGASTEAFF

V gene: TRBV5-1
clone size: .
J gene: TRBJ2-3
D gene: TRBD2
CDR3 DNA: TGCGCCAGCAGCCAGGGACTAGCGGGAAGCACAGATACGCAGTATTTT
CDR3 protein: CASSQGLAGSTDTQYF

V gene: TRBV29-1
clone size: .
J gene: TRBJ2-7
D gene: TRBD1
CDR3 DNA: TGCAGCGCCGGGCCGGGACAGGGGGTCGAGCAGTACTTC
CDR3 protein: CSAGPGQGVEQYF

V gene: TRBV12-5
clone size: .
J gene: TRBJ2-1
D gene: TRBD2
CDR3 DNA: TGTGCTAGTGGTTTGGTACGGGTAGCGGGATATCCCCACGGTGAGCAGTTCTTC
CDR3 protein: CASGLVRVAGYPHGEQFF

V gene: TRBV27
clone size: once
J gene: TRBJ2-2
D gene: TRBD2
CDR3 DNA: TGTGCCAGCAGAGGGCTAGCGGGTACCGGGGAGCTGTTTTTT
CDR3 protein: CASRGLAGTGELFF

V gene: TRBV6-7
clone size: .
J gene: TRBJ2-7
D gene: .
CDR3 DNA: TGTGCCAGCAGTTACTCTTACAGGGGGCGCGGGGGGGAGCAGTACTTC
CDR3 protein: CASSYSYRGRGGEQYF

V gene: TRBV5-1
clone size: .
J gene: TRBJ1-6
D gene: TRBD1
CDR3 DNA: TGCGCCAGCAGCTTATCCGGGACAGGGGGCACACCCCTCCACTTT
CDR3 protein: CASSLSGTGGTPLHF

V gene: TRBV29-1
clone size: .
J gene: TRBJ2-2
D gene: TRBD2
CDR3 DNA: TGCAGCGGTCGAATAGCGGGGGACTCCGGGGAGCTGTTTTTT
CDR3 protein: CSGRIAGDSGELFF

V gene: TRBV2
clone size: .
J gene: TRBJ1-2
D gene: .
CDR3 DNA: TGTGCCAGCAGTCCACAGGGTCATGGCTACACCTTC
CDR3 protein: CASSPQGHGYTF

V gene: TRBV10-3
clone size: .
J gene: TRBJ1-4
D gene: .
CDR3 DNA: TGTGCCATCAGTGAGAAGGGGGTCGGTTATGAAAAACTGTTTTTT
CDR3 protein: CAISEKGVGYEKLFF

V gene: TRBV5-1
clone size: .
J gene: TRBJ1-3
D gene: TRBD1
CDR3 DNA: TGCGCCAGCAGCGTATGGGACAGCTCTGGAAACACCATATATTTT
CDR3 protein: CASSVWDSSGNTIYF

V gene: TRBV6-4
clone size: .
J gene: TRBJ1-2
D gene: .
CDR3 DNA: TGTGCCAGCAGCACAGCGGGGTTCGGCTATGGCTACACCTTC
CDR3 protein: CASSTAGFGYGYTF

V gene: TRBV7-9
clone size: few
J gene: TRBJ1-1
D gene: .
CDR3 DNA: TGTGCCAGCAGCCAGGGAGGTACTGAAGCTTTCTTT
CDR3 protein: CASSQGGTEAFF

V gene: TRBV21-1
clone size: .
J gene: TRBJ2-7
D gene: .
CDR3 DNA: TGTGCCAGCAGCAATACCTTGCCCTGCATGCAGGGGGCTTACGAGCAGTACTTC
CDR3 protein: CASSNTLPCMQGAYEQYF

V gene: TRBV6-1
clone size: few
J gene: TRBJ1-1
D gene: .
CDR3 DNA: TGTGCCAGCTTGAGTCTGTGGGAGAACACTGAAGCTTTCTTT
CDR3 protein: CASLSLWENTEAFF